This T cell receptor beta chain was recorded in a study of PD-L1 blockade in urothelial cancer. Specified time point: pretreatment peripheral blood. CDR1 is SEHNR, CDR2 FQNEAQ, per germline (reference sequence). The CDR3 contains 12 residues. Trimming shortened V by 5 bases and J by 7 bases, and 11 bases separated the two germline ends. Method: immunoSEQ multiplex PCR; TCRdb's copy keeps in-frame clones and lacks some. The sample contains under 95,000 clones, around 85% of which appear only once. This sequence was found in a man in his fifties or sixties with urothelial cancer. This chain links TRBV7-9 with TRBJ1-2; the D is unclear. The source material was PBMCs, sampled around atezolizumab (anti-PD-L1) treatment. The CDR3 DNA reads TGTGCCAGCAGCCAAGAGGGTCGTGGCTACACCTTC. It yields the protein CASSQEGRGYTF. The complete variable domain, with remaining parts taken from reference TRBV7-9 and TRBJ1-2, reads DTGVSQNPRHKITKRGQNVTFRCDPISEHNRLYWYRQTLGQGPEFLTYFQNEAQLEKSRLLSDRFSAERPKGSFSTLEIQRTEQGDSAMYLCASSQEGRGYTFGSGTRLTVV.